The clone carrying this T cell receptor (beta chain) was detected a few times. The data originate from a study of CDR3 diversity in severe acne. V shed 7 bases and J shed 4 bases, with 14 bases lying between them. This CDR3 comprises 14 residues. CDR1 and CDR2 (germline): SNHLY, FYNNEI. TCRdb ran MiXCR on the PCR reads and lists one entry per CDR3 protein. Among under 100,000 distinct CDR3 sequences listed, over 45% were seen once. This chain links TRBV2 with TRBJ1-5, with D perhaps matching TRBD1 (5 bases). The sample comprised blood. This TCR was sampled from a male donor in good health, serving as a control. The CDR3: CASTPRDGNQPQHF. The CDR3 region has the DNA TGTGCCAGCACTCCCCGGGACGGAAATCAGCCCCAGCATTTT. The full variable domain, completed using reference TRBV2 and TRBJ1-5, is EPEVTQTPSHQVTQMGQEVILRCVPISNHLYFYWYRQILGQKVEFLVSFYNNEISEKSEIFDDQFSVERPDGSNFTLKIRSTKLEDSAMYFCASTPRDGNQPQHFGDGTRLSIL.